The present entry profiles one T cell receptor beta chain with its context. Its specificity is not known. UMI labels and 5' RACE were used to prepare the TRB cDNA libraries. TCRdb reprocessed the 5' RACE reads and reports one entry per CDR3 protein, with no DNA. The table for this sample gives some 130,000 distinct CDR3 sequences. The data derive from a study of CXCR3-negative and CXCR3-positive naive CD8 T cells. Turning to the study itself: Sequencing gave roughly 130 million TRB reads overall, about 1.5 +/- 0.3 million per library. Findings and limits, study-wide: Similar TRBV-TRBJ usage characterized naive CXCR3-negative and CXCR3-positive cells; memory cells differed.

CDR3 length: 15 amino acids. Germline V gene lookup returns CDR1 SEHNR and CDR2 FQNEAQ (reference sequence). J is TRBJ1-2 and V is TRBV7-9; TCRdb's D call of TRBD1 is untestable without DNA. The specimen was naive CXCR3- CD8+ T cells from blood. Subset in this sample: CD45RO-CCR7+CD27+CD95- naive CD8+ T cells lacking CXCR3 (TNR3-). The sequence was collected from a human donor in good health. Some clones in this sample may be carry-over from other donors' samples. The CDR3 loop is CASSLPGQGSYGYTF.